This T cell receptor (beta chain) was sequenced during a study of blood T cell repertoires in COVID-19. V dropped 5 bases and J dropped 0; count of bases not matched to a gene: 8. The CDR3 covers 16 residues. Germline V CDR1 and CDR2: SGHRS, YFSETQ. Clones were sequenced by immunoSEQ multiplex PCR, and TCRdb holds only the in-frame ones, with some missing. The sample has about 300,000 clones; around 92% are singletons. The chain employs TRBV5-1 and TRBJ1-1; TRBD1 aligns across 9 bases. The TCR was taken from a man aged 18 to 30 who had recovered from COVID-19. Sequenced: peripheral blood. The chain's CDR3 is CASRGQGFPMNTEAFF. In DNA, the CDR3 is TGCGCCAGCAGGGGACAGGGCTTTCCAATGAACACTGAAGCTTTCTTT.